This T cell receptor (beta chain) was recorded in a study of shared clonotypes between healthy human individuals. The ends were cut back, 4 bases at V and 2 bases at J, with 6 bases in the middle. Per the germline V gene, CDR1 is SGHNT and CDR2 is YYREEE (reference sequence). The CDR3 totals 13 residues. The naive CD8 subset, CD45RO-negative cells positively selected for CCR7, excluded terminally differentiated effector memory CD45RA+ cells. The assay was carried out at the deep level. Assay used: immunoSEQ multiplex PCR; TCRdb lists only in-frame clones, some missing. The data show around 2,000,000 clones, about 95% seen once.

The specimen was naive CD8+ T cells sorted from blood. The clonotype comes from a man aged 18 to 30 in good health. The chain combines TRBV5-4 with TRBJ2-2; D remains ambiguous. CDR3 loop: CASSPPNTGELFF. The CDR3 nucleotides are TGTGCCAGCAGCCCCCCCAACACCGGGGAGCTGTTTTTT.